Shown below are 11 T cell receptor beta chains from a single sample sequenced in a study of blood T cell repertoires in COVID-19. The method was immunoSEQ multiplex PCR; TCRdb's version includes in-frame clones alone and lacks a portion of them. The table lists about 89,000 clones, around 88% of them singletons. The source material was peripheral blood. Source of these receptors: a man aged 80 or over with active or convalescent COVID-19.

CDR3 DNA sequence: TGTGCCATCAGTACTACAGGGGGCTGGGCGGGCACTGAAGCTTTCTTT. It yields the protein CAISTTGGWAGTEAFF. The chain has TRBV10-3 and TRBJ1-1, with TRBD1 matching 9 bases. After removal of 5 bases from V and 4 bases from J, the junction contained 11 bases not matched to a gene. Germline values: CDR1 ENHRY, CDR2 SYGVKD. This CDR3 is built from 16 residues.

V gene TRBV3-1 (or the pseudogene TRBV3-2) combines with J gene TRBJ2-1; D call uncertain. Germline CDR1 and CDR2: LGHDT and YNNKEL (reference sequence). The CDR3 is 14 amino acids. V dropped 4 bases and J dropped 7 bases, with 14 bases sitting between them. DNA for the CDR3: TGTGCCAGCAGCCTCCGCCCTGATCGGAATGAGCAGTTCTTC. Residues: CASSLRPDRNEQFF.

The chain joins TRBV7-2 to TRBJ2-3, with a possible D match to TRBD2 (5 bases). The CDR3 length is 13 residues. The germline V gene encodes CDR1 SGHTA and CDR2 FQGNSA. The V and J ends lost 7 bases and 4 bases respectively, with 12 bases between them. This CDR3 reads CASNPEAADTQYF. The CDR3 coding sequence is TGTGCCAGCAACCCGGAGGCTGCAGATACGCAGTATTTT.

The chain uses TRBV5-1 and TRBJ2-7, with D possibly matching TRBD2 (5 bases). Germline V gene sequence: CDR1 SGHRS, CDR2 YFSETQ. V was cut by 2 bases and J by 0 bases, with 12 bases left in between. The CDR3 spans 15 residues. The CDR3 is CASSFSWRSSYEQYF. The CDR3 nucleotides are TGCGCCAGCAGCTTTAGTTGGAGGAGCTCCTACGAGCAGTACTTC.

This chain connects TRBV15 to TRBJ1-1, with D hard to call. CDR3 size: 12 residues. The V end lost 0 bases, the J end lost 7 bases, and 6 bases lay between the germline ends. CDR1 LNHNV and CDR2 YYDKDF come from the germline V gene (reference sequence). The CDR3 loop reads CATSRDSSEAFF. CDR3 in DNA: TGTGCCACCAGCAGAGATTCGAGTGAAGCTTTCTTT.

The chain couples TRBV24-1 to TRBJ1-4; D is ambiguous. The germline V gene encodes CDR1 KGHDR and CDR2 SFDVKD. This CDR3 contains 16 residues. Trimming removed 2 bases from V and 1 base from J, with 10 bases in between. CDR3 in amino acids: CATSDYLGETNEKLFF. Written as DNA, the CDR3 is TGTGCCACCAGTGATTATTTGGGAGAAACTAATGAAAAACTGTTTTTT.

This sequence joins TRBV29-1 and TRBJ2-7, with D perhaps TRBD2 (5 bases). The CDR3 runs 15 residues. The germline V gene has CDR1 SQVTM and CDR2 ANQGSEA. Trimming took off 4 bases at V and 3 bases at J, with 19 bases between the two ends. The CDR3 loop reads CSVVYFSGSVYEQYF. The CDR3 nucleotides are TGCAGCGTTGTGTACTTTTCTGGGAGCGTCTACGAGCAGTACTTC.

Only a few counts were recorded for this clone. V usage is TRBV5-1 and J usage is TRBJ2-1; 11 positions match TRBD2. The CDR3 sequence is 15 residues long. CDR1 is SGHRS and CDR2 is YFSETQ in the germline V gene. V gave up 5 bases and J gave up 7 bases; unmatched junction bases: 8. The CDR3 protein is CASSRSGRVGNEQFF. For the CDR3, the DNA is TGCGCCAGCAGTCGTAGCGGGAGGGTCGGGAATGAGCAGTTCTTC.

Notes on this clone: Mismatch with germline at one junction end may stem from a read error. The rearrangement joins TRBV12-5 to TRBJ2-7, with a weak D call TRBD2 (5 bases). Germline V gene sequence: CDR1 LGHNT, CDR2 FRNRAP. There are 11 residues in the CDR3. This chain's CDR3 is CASGLYWESHF. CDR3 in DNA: TGTGCTAGTGGTTTGTACTGGGAGAGCCACTTC.

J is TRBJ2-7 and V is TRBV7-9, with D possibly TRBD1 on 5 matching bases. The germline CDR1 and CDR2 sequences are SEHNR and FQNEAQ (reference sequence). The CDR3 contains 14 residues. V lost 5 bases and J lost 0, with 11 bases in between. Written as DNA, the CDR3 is TGTGCCAGCAGCGGCCAGGGAAGCTCCTACGAGCAGTACTTC. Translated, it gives CASSGQGSSYEQYF.

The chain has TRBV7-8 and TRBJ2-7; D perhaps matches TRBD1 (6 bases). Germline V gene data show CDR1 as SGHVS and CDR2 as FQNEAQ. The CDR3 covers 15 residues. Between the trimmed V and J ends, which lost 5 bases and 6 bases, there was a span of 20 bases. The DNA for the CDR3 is TGTGCCAGCAGCCAAGGACAGCCTACGACCTCCGAGCAGTACTTC. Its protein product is CASSQGQPTTSEQYF.